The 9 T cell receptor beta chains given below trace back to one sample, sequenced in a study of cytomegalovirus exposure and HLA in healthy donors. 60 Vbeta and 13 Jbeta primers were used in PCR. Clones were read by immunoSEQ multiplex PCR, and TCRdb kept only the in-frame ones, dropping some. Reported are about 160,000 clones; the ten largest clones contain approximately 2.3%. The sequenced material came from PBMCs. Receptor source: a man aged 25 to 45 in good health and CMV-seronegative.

The DNA for the CDR3 is TGTGCCAGCAGCCTCCTAGCGGGAAGCACAGATACGCAGTATTTT. This codes for CASSLLAGSTDTQYF. The chain joins TRBV27 to TRBJ2-3; TRBD2 matches 9 bases. This CDR3 region has 15 residues. J gave up 0 bases and V 6 bases, and 4 bases lay outside the gene matches. Germline values: CDR1 MNHEY, CDR2 SMNVEV (reference sequence).

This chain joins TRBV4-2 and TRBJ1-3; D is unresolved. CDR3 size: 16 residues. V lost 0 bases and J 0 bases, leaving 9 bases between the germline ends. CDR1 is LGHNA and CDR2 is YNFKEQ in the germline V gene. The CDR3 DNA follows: TGTGCCAGCAGCCAAGAAACGGGGAGCTCTGGAAACACCATATATTTT. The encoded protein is CASSQETGSSGNTIYF.

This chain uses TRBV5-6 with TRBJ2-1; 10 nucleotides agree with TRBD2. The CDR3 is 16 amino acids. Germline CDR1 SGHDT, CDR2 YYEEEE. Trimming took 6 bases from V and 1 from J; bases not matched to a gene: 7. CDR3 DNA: TGTGCCAGCACCATTAGCGGGAGGAAGTCCTACAATGAGCAGTTCTTC. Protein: CASTISGRKSYNEQFF.

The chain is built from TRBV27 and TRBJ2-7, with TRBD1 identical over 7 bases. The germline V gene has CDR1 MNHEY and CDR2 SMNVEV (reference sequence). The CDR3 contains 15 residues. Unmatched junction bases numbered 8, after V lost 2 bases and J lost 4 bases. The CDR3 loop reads CASSLVLGRGYEQYF. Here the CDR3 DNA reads TGTGCCAGCAGTTTAGTGTTGGGCAGGGGGTACGAGCAGTACTTC.

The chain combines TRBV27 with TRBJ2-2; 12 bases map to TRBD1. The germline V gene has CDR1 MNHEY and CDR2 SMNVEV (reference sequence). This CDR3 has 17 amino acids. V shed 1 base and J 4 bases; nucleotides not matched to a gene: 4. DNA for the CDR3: TGTGCCAGCAGTTTATGGGGACAGGGGGCATCCACCGGGGAGCTGTTTTTT. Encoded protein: CASSLWGQGASTGELFF.

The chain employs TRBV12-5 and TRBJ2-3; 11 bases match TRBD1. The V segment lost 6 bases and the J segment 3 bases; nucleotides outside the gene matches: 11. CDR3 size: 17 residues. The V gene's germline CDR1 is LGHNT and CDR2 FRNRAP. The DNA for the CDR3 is TGTGCTAGTGGAATCGGACAGGGGGCTTGGGGGACAGATACGCAGTATTTT. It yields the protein CASGIGQGAWGTDTQYF.

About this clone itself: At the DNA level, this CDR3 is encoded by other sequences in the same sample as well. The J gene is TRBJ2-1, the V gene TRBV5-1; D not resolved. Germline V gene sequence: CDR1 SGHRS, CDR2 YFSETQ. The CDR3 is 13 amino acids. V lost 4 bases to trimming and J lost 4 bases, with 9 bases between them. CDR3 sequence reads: CASSQDFYNEQFF. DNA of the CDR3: TGCGCCAGCAGCCAAGACTTTTACAATGAGCAGTTCTTC.

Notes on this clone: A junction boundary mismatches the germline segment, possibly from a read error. The CDR3 DNA follows: TGTGCCAGCAGCGTAGGGGGGGGGAGCGGGGCCAACATCCTGACTTTC. As protein: CASSVGGGSGANILTF. The genes are TRBV9 and TRBJ2-6; 7 nucleotides agree with TRBD2. Germline CDR1 reads SGDLS; CDR2 reads YYNGEE. The CDR3 extends over 16 amino acids.

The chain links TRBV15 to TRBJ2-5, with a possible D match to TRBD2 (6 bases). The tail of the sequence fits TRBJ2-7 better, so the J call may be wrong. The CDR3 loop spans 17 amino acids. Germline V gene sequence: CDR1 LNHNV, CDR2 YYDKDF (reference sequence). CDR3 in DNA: TGTGCCACCAGCAGAGACTGGTCGGACGGGAGTACTTACGAGCAGTACTTC. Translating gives CATSRDWSDGSTYEQYF.